These T cell receptor beta chains were read from a single sample in a study of human T cells and chemical hapten exposure. One entry per CDR3 protein results from TCRdb running MiXCR on the RACE reads. The sample records about 69,000 distinct CDR3 sequences, 10% being singletons. The starting material was whole blood, obtained in connection with sensitization to the hapten diphenylcyclopropenone (DPC). All receptors come from a woman between 50 and 59 years old with alopecia areata. Some clones in this sample may be carry-over from other donors' samples. The CDR3 runs from the conserved cysteine through the conserved F or W. Each record gives: D gene, J gene, V gene, clone size, CDR3 protein, CDR3 DNA. The D gene is left open where the match is weak. Clone size is not always given. Where it is, it says once, few, many or a class for expanded clones.

>-|TRBJ1-2|TRBV2|-
CASSRDINYGYTF
TGTGCCAGCAGTAGGGACATCAACTATGGCTACACCTTC
>-|TRBJ2-1|TRBV2|-
CATKGNEQFF
TGTGCCACGAAGGGGAATGAGCAGTTCTTC
>TRBD2|TRBJ2-7|TRBV20-1|many
CSARDPLADYEQYF
TGCAGTGCTAGAGATCCCCTAGCGGACTACGAGCAGTACTTC
>TRBD2|TRBJ2-1|TRBV9|-
CASSLETSGWYNEQFF
TGTGCCAGCAGCCTGGAAACTAGCGGGTGGTACAATGAGCAGTTCTTC
>-|TRBJ1-5|TRBV21-1|many
CASSSTRQGNQPQHF
TGTGCCAGCAGCTCTACCCGACAGGGCAATCAGCCCCAGCATTTT
>-|TRBJ2-5|TRBV12-3/TRBV12-4|-
CASSPLGSQETQYF
TGTGCCAGCAGCCCACTAGGTAGCCAAGAGACCCAGTACTTC
>TRBD2|TRBJ2-3|TRBV25-1|-
CVSSAAIAGGSDTQYF
TGTGTCAGCAGTGCGGCCATAGCGGGAGGTTCAGATACGCAGTATTTT
>-|TRBJ2-1|TRBV10-3|many
CAISATSSSYNEQFF
TGTGCCATCAGCGCAACTAGTAGTTCCTACAATGAGCAGTTCTTC
>-|TRBJ2-7|TRBV9|few
CASTDDLGEQYF
TGTGCCAGTACGGACGACCTCGGGGAGCAGTACTTC
>-|TRBJ2-1|TRBV5-4|few
CASSLEVLTYNEQFF
TGTGCCAGCAGCTTAGAGGTACTAACTTACAATGAGCAGTTCTTC
>-|TRBJ1-1|TRBV24-1|many
CATSEGPNTEAFF
TGTGCCACCAGTGAGGGCCCGAACACTGAAGCTTTCTTT
>-|TRBJ1-2|TRBV29-1|many
CSVEDPWYGYTF
TGCAGCGTTGAAGACCCCTGGTATGGCTACACCTTC
>TRBD2|TRBJ2-2|TRBV9|few
CASSPWAGEAGELFF
TGTGCCAGCAGCCCCTGGGCGGGAGAGGCCGGGGAGCTGTTTTTT
>TRBD2|TRBJ2-5|TRBV3-1|-
CASSQVTSGRGETQYF
TGTGCCAGCAGCCAAGTTACTAGCGGGAGAGGGGAGACCCAGTACTTC
>TRBD1|TRBJ1-5|TRBV4-2|many
CASSQESTGPESNQPQHF
TGTGCCAGCAGCCAAGAGTCGACAGGGCCCGAAAGCAATCAGCCCCAGCATTTT
>-|TRBJ1-5|TRBV6-1|many
CASSSREHQPQHF
TGTGCCAGCAGTTCACGGGAACATCAGCCCCAGCATTTT
>-|TRBJ2-7|TRBV25-1|few
CASSYSGVLYEQYF
TGTGCCAGCAGTTACTCAGGGGTTCTCTACGAGCAGTACTTC
>-|TRBJ2-1|TRBV14|-
CASSQGTGLLLLDNEQFF
TGTGCCAGCAGCCAAGGAACGGGACTTCTCCTTCTCGACAATGAGCAGTTCTTC